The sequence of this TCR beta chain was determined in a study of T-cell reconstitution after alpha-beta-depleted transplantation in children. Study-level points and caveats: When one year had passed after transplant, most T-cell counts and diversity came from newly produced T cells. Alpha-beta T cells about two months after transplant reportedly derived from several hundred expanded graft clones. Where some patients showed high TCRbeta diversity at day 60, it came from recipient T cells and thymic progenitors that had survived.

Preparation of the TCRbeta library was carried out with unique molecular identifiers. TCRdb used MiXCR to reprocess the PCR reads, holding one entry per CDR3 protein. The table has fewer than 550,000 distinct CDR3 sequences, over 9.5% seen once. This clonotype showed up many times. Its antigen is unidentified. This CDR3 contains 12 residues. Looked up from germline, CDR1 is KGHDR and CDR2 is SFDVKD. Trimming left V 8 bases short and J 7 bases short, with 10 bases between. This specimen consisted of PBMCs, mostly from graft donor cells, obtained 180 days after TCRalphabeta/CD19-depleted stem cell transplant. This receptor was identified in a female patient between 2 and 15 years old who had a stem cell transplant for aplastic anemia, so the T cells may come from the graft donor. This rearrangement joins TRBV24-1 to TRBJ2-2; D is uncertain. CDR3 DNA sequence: TGTGCCACCAAGTCCCTAGGCGGGGAGCTGTTTTTT. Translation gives CATKSLGGELFF.